Described below is a single TCR beta chain sequence and its context. The data stem from a study of blood T cell repertoires in COVID-19. V shed 2 bases, J shed 1 base, and the junction held 0 bases outside the gene matches. The V gene's germline CDR1 is LGHDT and CDR2 YNNKEL (reference sequence). CDR3 length equals 15 residues. Repertoires were generated with immunoSEQ multiplex PCR, while TCRdb's copy carries only in-frame clones and drops some. The data contain tens of thousands of clones, 90% of them seen just once; the ten biggest clones take up roughly 36%. Material for sequencing was peripheral blood. This sequence joins TRBV3-1 (or the pseudogene TRBV3-2) and TRBJ2-2; 8 nucleotides agree with TRBD2. The receptor was derived from a man aged 60 to 75 with active or convalescent COVID-19. CDR3 region: CASSQLAGNTGELFF. The CDR3 DNA reads as TGTGCCAGCAGCCAACTAGCGGGGAACACCGGGGAGCTGTTTTTT.